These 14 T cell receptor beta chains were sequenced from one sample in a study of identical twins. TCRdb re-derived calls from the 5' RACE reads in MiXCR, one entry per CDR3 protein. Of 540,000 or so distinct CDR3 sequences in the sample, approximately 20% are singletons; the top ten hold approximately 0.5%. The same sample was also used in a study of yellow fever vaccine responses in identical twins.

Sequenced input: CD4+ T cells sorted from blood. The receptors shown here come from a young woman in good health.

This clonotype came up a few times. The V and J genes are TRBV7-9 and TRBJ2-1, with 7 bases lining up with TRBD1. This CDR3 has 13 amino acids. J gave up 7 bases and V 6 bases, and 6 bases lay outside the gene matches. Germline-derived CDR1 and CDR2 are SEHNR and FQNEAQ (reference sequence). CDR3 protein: CASRRTGLNEQFF. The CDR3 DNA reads TGTGCCAGCAGGAGGACAGGTTTGAATGAGCAGTTCTTC.

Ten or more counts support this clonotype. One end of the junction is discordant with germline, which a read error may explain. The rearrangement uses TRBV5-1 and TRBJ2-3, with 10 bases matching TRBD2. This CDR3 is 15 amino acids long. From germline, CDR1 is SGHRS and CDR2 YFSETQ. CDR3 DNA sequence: TGTGCCAGCTCACCACTAGCGGGGAGCACAGATACGCAGTATTTT. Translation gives CASSPLAGSTDTQYF.

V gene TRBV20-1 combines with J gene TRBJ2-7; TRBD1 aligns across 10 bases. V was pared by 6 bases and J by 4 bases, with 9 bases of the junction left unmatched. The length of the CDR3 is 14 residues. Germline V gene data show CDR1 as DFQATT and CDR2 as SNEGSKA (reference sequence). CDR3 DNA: TGCAGTGCCCGGGGACAGGGGATTCTATACGAGCAGTACGTC. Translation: CSARGQGILYEQYV.

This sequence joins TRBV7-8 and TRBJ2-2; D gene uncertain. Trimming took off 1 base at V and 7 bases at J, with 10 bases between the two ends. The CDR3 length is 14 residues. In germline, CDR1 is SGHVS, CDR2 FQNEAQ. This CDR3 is CASSLGAWNGELFF. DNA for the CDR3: TGTGCCAGCAGCTTAGGGGCTTGGAACGGGGAGCTGTTTTTT.

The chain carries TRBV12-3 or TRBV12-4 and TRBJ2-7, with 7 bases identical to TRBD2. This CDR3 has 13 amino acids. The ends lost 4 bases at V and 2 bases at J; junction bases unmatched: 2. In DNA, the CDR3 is TGTGCCAGCAGTTCGGGGACTACCTACGAGCAGTACGTC. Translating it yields CASSSGTTYEQYV.

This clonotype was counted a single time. CDR3 bases: TGTGCCAGCAGTGGGGTCCGCTCGGAGTACAATGAGCAGTTCTTC. It specifies CASSGVRSEYNEQFF. J is TRBJ2-1 and V is TRBV2; D ambiguous. From germline, CDR1 is SNHLY and CDR2 FYNNEI. There are 15 residues in the CDR3. Deletions cut 4 bases from V and 4 bases from J, with 14 bases between.

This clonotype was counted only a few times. In nucleotides, the CDR3 is TGTGCCAGCACTCGACAGGAAAACTCCTACGAGCAGTACTTC. This gives the protein CASTRQENSYEQYF. The rearrangement links TRBV7-6 to TRBJ2-7, with D possibly being TRBD1 (6 bases). The germline V gene has CDR1 SGHVS and CDR2 FNYEAQ. V lost 7 bases and J lost 0, with 13 bases in between. The CDR3 sequence is 14 residues long.

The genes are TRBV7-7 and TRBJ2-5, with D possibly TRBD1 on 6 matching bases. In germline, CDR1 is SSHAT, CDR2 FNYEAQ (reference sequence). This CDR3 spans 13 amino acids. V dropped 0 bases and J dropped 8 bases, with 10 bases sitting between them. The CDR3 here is CASSLAQGRTQYF. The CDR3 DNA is TGTGCCAGCAGCTTAGCCCAGGGGAGAACCCAGTACTTC.

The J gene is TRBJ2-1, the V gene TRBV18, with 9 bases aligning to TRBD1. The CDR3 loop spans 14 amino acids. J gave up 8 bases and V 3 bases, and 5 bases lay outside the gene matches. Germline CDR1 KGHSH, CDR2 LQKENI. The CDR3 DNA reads TGTGCCAGCTCACCCGGGACAGGGTCCGATGAGCAGTTCTTC. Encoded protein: CASSPGTGSDEQFF.

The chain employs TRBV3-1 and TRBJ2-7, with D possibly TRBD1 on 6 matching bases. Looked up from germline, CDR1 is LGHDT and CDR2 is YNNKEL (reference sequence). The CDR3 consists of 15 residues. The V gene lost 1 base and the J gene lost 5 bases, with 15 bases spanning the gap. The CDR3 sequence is CASSQGYRARDEQYF. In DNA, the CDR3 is TGTGCCAGCAGCCAAGGTTACAGGGCCCGGGACGAGCAGTACTTC.

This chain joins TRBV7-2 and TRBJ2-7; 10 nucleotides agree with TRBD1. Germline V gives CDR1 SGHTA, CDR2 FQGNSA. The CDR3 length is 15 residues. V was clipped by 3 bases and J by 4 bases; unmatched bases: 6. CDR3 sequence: CASSFRDRGGYEQYF. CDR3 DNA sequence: TGTGCCAGCAGCTTCCGGGACAGGGGTGGATACGAGCAGTACTTC.

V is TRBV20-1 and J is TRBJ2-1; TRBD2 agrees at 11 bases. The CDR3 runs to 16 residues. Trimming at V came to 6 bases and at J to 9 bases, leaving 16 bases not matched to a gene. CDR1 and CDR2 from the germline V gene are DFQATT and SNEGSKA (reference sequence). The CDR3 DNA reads TGCAGTGCCCAGGGGGAGGGACTAGCGGCCCCCGGTGAGCAGTTCTTC. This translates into CSAQGEGLAAPGEQFF.

The CDR3 sequence: CASSQGHSSNYGYTF. Written as DNA, the CDR3 is TGCGCCAGCAGCCAAGGGCACTCCTCTAACTATGGCTACACCTTC. This chain links TRBV4-1 with TRBJ1-2; D call uncertain. The ends were cut back, 1 base at V and 0 bases at J, with 9 bases in the middle. This CDR3 has 15 residues. Germline V gene data show CDR1 as MGHRA and CDR2 as YSYEKL.

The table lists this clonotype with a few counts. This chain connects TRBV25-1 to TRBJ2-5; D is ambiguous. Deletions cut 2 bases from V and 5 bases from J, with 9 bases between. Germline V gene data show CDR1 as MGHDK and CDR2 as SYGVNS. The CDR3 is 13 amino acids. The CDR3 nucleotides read TGTGCCAGCAGTGAAGGTGGGATGGAGACCCAGTACTTC. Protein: CASSEGGMETQYF. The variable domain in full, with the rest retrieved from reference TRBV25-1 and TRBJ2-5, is EADIYQTPRYLVIGTGKKITLECSQTMGHDKMYWYQQDPGMELHLIHYSYGVNSTEKGDLSSESTVSRIRTEHFPLTLESARPSHTSQYLCASSEGGMETQYFGPGTRLLVL.